The sequence of this TCR beta chain was determined in a study of T cells expressing NK-cell markers. The overall study: It was from sorted CD3+CD56+NKG2C+, CD3+CD56+NKG2C- and CD3+CD56-NKG2C+ T cells that TCR beta repertoires came. Study conclusions and caveats: The same clonotypes also predominated in the CD3+CD56-NKG2C+ fraction of a handful of donors.

To note about this clonotype: Its antigen is unknown.

The CDR3 loop spans 14 amino acids. TCRdb reanalyzed the 5' RACE reads, giving one entry per CDR3 protein sequence and no DNA. This sample's table has under 500,000 distinct CDR3 sequences. The V gene is TRBV12-3 or TRBV12-4, the J gene TRBJ1-1; TCRdb names TRBD1, which stays unverified in the absence of DNA. Sequencing input: blood T cells: a sorted CD56 or NKG2C T cell subset, CD4+ or CD8+ T cells, or bulk PBMC T cells (not recorded which). The TCR comes from a woman between 18 and 70 years old in good health. The CDR3 loop reads CASSLGDRGSEAFF.